This T cell receptor (beta chain) is drawn from a study of blood T cell repertoires in COVID-19. The method was immunoSEQ multiplex PCR; TCRdb's version includes in-frame clones alone and lacks a portion of them. The sample holds 130,000 to 150,000 clones, 76% seen once. Germline V gene data show CDR1 as SEHNR and CDR2 as FQNEAQ (reference sequence). CDR3 length: 16 residues. V was clipped by 5 bases and J by 2 bases, with 16 bases between them. The chain employs TRBV7-9 and TRBJ1-3; D is unclear. The sequence was obtained from a man between 60 and 70 years old with acute or convalescent COVID-19. The sample consisted of peripheral blood. The CDR3 here is CASSASGSGPGNTIYF. The CDR3 DNA follows: TGTGCCAGCAGCGCGTCGGGGAGCGGACCTGGAAACACCATATATTTT.